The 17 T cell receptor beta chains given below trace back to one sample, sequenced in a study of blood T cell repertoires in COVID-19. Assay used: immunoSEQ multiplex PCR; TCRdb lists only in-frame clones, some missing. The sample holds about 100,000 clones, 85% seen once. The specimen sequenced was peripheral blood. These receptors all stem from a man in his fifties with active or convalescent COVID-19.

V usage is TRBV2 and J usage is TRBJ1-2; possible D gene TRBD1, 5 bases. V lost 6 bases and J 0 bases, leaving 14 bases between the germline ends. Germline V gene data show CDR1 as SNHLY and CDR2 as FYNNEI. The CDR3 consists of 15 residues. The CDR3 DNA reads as TGTGCCAGCAGACCGGACGGGGGGACTAACTATGGCTACACCTTC. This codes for CASRPDGGTNYGYTF. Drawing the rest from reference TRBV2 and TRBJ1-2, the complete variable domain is EPEVTQTPSHQVTQMGQEVILRCVPISNHLYFYWYRQILGQKVEFLVSFYNNEISEKSEIFDDQFSVERPDGSNFTLKIRSTKLEDSAMYFCASRPDGGTNYGYTFGSGTRLTVV.

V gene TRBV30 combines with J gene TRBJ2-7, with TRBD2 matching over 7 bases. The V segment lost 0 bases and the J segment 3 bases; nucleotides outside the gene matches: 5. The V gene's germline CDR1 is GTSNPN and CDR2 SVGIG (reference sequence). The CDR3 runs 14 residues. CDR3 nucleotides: TGTGCCTGGAGTGTAGCGGGATCCCGCTACGAGCAGTACTTC. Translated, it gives CAWSVAGSRYEQYF. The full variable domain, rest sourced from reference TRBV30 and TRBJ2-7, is SQTIHQWPATLVQPVGSPLSLECTVEGTSNPNLYWYRQAAGRGLQLLFYSVGIGQISSEVPQNLSASRPQDRQFILSSKKLLLSDSGFYLCAWSVAGSRYEQYFGPGTRLTVT.

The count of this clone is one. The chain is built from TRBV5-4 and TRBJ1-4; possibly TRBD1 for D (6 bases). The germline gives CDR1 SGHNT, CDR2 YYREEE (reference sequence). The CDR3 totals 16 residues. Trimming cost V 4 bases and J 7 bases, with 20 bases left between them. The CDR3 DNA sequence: TGTGCCAGCAGCAAAGAGTCAGGGGCCCGAGGTGAAAAACTGTTTTTT. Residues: CASSKESGARGEKLFF. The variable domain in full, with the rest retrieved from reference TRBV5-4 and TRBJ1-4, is ETGVTQSPTHLIKTRGQQVTLRCSSQSGHNTVSWYQQALGQGPQFIFQYYREEENGRGNFPPRFSGLQFPNYSSELNVNALELDDSALYLCASSKESGARGEKLFFGSGTQLSVL.

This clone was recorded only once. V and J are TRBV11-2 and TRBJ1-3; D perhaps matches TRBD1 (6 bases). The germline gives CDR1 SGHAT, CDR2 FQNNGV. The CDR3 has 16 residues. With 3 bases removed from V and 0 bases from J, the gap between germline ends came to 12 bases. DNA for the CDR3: TGTGCCAGCAGCTTTCTCGAAGGGGGCTCTGGAAACACCATATATTTT. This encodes CASSFLEGGSGNTIYF.

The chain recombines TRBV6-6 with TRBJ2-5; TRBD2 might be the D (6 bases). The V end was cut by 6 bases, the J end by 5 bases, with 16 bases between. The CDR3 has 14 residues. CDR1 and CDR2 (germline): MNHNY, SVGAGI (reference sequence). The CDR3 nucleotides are TGTGCCAGCAGGGAGGGTCGGTCGGAGGAGACCCAGTACTTC. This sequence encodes CASREGRSEETQYF.

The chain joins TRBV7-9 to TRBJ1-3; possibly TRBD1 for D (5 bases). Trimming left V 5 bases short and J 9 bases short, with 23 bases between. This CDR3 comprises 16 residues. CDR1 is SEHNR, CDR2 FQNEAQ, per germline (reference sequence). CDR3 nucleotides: TGTGCCAGCAGCGGCGCTACCCGGGACGGAGGGAGCACCATATATTTT. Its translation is CASSGATRDGGSTIYF. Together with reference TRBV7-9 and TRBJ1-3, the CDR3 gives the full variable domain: DTGVSQNPRHKITKRGQNVTFRCDPISEHNRLYWYRQTLGQGPEFLTYFQNEAQLEKSRLLSDRFSAERPKGSFSTLEIQRTEQGDSAMYLCASSGATRDGGSTIYFGEGSWLTVV.

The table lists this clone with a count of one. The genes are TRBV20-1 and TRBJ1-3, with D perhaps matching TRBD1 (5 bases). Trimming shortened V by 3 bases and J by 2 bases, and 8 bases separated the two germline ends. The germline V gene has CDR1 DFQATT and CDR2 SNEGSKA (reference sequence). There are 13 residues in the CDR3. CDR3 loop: CSASGAAGNTIYF. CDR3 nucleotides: TGCAGTGCTAGTGGGGCTGCTGGAAACACCATATATTTT.

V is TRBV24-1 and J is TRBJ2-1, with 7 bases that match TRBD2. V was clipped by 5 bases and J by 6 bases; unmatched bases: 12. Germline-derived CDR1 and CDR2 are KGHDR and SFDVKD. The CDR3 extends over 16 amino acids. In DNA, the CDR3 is TGTGCCACCAGTGTTACGGGGGAGGGCTACCCCAATGAGCAGTTCTTC. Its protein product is CATSVTGEGYPNEQFF.

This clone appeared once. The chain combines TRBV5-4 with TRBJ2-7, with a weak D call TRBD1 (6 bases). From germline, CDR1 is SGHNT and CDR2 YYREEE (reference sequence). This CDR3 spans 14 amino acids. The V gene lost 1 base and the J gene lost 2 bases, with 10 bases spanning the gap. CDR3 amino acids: CASSLRGKTYEQYF. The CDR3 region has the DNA TGTGCCAGCAGCTTGAGGGGGAAGACCTACGAGCAGTACTTC. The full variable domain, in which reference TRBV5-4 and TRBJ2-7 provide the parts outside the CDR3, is ETGVTQSPTHLIKTRGQQVTLRCSSQSGHNTVSWYQQALGQGPQFIFQYYREEENGRGNFPPRFSGLQFPNYSSELNVNALELDDSALYLCASSLRGKTYEQYFGPGTRLTVT.

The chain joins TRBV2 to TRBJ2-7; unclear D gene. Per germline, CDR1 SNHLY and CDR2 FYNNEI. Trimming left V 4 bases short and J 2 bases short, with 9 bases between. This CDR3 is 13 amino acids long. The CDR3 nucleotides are TGTGCCAGCAGTGCAATGACACCCTACGAGCAGTACTTC. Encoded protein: CASSAMTPYEQYF. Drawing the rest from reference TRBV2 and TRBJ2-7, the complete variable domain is EPEVTQTPSHQVTQMGQEVILRCVPISNHLYFYWYRQILGQKVEFLVSFYNNEISEKSEIFDDQFSVERPDGSNFTLKIRSTKLEDSAMYFCASSAMTPYEQYFGPGTRLTVT.

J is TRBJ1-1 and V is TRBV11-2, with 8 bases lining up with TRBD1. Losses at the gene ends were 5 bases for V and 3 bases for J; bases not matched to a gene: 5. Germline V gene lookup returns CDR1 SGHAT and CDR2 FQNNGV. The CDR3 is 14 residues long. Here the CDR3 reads CASSTTGDHTEAFF. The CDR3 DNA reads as TGTGCCAGCAGCACGACAGGGGATCACACTGAAGCTTTCTTT.

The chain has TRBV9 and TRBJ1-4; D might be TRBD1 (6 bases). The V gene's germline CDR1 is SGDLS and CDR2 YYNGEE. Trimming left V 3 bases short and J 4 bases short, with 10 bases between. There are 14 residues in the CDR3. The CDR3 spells CASSGGGYNEKLFF. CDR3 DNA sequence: TGTGCCAGCAGCGGAGGGGGTTATAATGAAAAACTGTTTTTT.

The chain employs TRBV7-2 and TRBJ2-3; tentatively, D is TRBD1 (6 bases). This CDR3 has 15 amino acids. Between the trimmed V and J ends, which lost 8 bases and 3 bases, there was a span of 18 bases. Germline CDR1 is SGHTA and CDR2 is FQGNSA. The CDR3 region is CASALPGHRTDTQYF. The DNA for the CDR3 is TGTGCCAGCGCACTCCCGGGACATAGAACAGATACGCAGTATTTT.

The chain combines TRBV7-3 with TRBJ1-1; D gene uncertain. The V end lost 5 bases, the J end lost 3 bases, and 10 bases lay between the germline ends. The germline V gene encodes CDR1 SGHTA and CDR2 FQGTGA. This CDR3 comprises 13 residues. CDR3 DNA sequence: TGTGCCAGCAGCCGGTCCTCGGACACTGAAGCTTTCTTT. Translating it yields CASSRSSDTEAFF. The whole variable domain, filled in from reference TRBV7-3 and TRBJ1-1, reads GAGVSQTPSNKVTEKGKYVELRCDPISGHTALYWYRQSLGQGPEFLIYFQGTGAADDSGLPNDRFFAVRPEGSVSTLKIQRTERGDSAVYLCASSRSSDTEAFFGQGTRLTVV.

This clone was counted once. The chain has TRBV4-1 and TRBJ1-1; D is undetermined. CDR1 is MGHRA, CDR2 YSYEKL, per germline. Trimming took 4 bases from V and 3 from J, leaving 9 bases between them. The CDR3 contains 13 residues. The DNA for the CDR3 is TGCGCCAGCAGCCGCGGTCCTGACACTGAAGCTTTCTTT. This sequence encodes CASSRGPDTEAFF.

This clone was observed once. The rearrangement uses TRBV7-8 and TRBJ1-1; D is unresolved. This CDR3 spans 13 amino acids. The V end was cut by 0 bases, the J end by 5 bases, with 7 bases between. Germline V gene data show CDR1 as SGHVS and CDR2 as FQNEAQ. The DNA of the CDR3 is TGTGCCAGCAGCTTAGCCGTGAGAACTGAAGCTTTCTTT. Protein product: CASSLAVRTEAFF. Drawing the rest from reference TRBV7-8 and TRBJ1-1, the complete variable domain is GAGVSQSPRYKVAKRGQDVALRCDPISGHVSLFWYQQALGQGPEFLTYFQNEAQLDKSGLPSDRFFAERPEGSVSTLKIQRTQQEDSAVYLCASSLAVRTEAFFGQGTRLTVV.

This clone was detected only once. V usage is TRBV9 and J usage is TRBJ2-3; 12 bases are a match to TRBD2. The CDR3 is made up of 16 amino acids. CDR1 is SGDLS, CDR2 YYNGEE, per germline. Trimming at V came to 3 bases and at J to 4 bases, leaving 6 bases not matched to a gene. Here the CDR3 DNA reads TGTGCCAGCAGCGACTCTAGCGGGAGGGTTCCAGATACGCAGTATTTT. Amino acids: CASSDSSGRVPDTQYF.